One and the same sample provided the 16 T cell receptor beta chains below, sequenced in a study of cytomegalovirus exposure and HLA in healthy donors. PCR employed 60 Vbeta and 13 Jbeta primers. Clones were read by immunoSEQ multiplex PCR, and TCRdb kept only the in-frame ones, dropping some. The table has 100,000 to 150,000 clones, less than 80% seen once; the top ten hold under 3.5%. What was sequenced was PBMCs. The source of these receptors is a woman aged 50 to 65 in good health and CMV-seronegative.

The chain is built from TRBV6-5 and TRBJ2-7; 7 bases are shared with TRBD2. The J segment lost 3 bases and the V segment lost 0 bases, leaving 5 bases of the junction unmatched. There are 15 residues in the CDR3. Germline lookup yields CDR1 MNHEY and CDR2 SVGAGI. This chain's CDR3 is CASSYSNRGSYEQYF. The CDR3 DNA is TGTGCCAGCAGTTACTCGAATCGCGGGAGCTACGAGCAGTACTTC.

The chain employs TRBV6-4 and TRBJ2-7; tentative D call: TRBD2 (6 bases). V shed 2 bases and J shed 0 bases, with 14 bases lying between them. CDR1 is MRHNA, CDR2 SNTAGT, per germline. This CDR3 is 16 amino acids long. The chain's CDR3 is CASSDPGAENSYEQYF. CDR3 bases: TGTGCCAGCAGTGACCCGGGAGCGGAGAACTCCTACGAGCAGTACTTC.

The rearrangement joins TRBV27 to TRBJ2-1, with 10 nucleotides matching TRBD2. The CDR3 length is 17 residues. The V segment lost 2 bases and the J segment 4 bases; nucleotides outside the gene matches: 8. Per germline, CDR1 MNHEY and CDR2 SMNVEV (reference sequence). In nucleotides, the CDR3 is TGTGCCAGCAGTTTAACCTTACTAGCGGGATCGTACAATGAGCAGTTCTTC. Translated: CASSLTLLAGSYNEQFF.

This clone appeared a single time. J is TRBJ1-1 and V is TRBV14; 7 bases are a match to TRBD1. The germline V gene encodes CDR1 SGHDN and CDR2 FVKESK. The CDR3 runs to 19 residues. The junction had 16 bases not matched to a gene; V was cut back by 0 bases and J by 3 bases. Here the CDR3 reads CASSQEGTAETDEYTEAFF. The CDR3 DNA follows: TGTGCCAGCAGCCAAGAGGGGACAGCGGAAACTGATGAATACACTGAAGCTTTCTTT. Drawing the rest from reference TRBV14 and TRBJ1-1, the complete variable domain is EAGVTQFPSHSVIEKGQTVTLRCDPISGHDNLYWYRRVMGKEIKFLLHFVKESKQDESGMPNNRFLAERTGGTYSTLKVQPAELEDSGVYFCASSQEGTAETDEYTEAFFGQGTRLTVV.

The CDR3 DNA sequence: TGTGCCAGCAGTTCTCACCTCTCCTTATACACCCTCCACTTT. It specifies CASSSHLSLYTLHF. The chain couples TRBV27 to TRBJ1-6; D is uncertain. The CDR3 contains 14 residues. V dropped 4 bases and J dropped 14 bases, with 18 bases sitting between them. Per the germline V gene, CDR1 is MNHEY and CDR2 is SMNVEV (reference sequence).

This sequence joins TRBV28 and TRBJ1-1; 9 positions agree with TRBD1. The ends lost 3 bases at V and 7 bases at J; junction bases unmatched: 6. CDR3 length: 14 residues. The germline V gene has CDR1 MDHEN and CDR2 SYDVKM. In DNA form, the CDR3 reads TGTGCCAGCAGTTTTTGGGACAGGGCAAATGAAGCTTTCTTT. This encodes CASSFWDRANEAFF.

The genes are TRBV5-8 and TRBJ1-2, with no clear D. V lost 4 bases to trimming and J lost 3 bases, with 16 bases between them. This CDR3 comprises 15 residues. CDR1 is SGHTS and CDR2 is YDEGEE in the germline V gene. The CDR3 region is CASSQRLRSDYGYTF. The CDR3 DNA is TGTGCCAGCAGCCAGCGCCTTAGGTCGGACTATGGCTACACCTTC.

This chain connects TRBV18 to TRBJ1-3, with D uncertain. V lost 1 base to trimming and J lost 0 bases, with 7 bases between them. Per germline, CDR1 KGHSH and CDR2 LQKENI. The CDR3 is 15 amino acids. The CDR3 sequence is CASSPREDSGNTIYF. The DNA of the CDR3 is TGTGCCAGCTCACCACGGGAGGACTCTGGAAACACCATATATTTT.

This chain links TRBV6-5 with TRBJ1-5; the D gene is possibly TRBD1 (5 bases). Per germline, CDR1 MNHEY and CDR2 SVGAGI. V lost 0 bases, J lost 10 bases, and 16 bases lay in between. The CDR3 has 15 residues. CDR3 region: CASSYSEAGSEPQHF. As DNA, the CDR3 is TGTGCCAGCAGTTACTCTGAAGCAGGGTCGGAACCCCAGCATTTT.

This chain links TRBV19 with TRBJ1-5; possibly TRBD1 for D (5 bases). The CDR3 contains 16 residues. Germline V gene lookup returns CDR1 LNHDA and CDR2 SQIVND (reference sequence). V lost 5 bases and J 3 bases, leaving 17 bases between the germline ends. The CDR3 DNA sequence: TGTGCCAGTAGTGCGCCGGGAGGGGCAAACAATCAGCCCCAGCATTTT. It is translated as CASSAPGGANNQPQHF.

The J gene is TRBJ1-6, the V gene TRBV18; 7 nucleotides agree with TRBD1. The CDR3 runs 14 residues. Trimming at V came to 5 bases and at J to 5 bases, leaving 3 bases not matched to a gene. The germline CDR1 and CDR2 sequences are KGHSH and LQKENI. Here the CDR3 DNA reads TGTGCCAGCTCATCAGGACAGGATAATTCACCCCTCCACTTT. Translation gives CASSSGQDNSPLHF.

The rearrangement joins TRBV7-3 to TRBJ1-2, with TRBD1 matching over 9 bases. The junction had 8 bases not matched to a gene; V was cut back by 2 bases and J by 10 bases. The germline gives CDR1 SGHTA, CDR2 FQGTGA. CDR3 length: 14 residues. Written as DNA, the CDR3 is TGTGCCAGCAGCTTATCTCCGGGACAGGGTTCCTACACCTTC. Its translation is CASSLSPGQGSYTF.

The chain employs TRBV15 and TRBJ2-5; 7 positions match TRBD2. Trimming cost V 7 bases and J 2 bases; bases outside gene matches: 7. This CDR3 spans 14 amino acids. The germline V gene encodes CDR1 LNHNV and CDR2 YYDKDF (reference sequence). Written as DNA, the CDR3 is TGTGCCACCACCCCCGGGACTACACAAGAGACCCAGTACTTC. It codes for CATTPGTTQETQYF. The full variable domain, with the rest looked up from reference TRBV15 and TRBJ2-5, is DAMVIQNPRYQVTQFGKPVTLSCSQTLNHNVMYWYQQKSSQAPKLLFHYYDKDFNNEADTPDNFQSRRPNTSFCFLDIRSPGLGDTAMYLCATTPGTTQETQYFGPGTRLLVL.

This chain connects TRBV4-3 to TRBJ2-7, with D possibly TRBD2 on 6 matching bases. Germline V gene sequence: CDR1 LGHNA, CDR2 YSLEER. This CDR3 spans 15 amino acids. V lost 1 base, J lost 0 bases, and 10 bases lay in between. This CDR3 reads CASSQGRDGSYEQYF. For the CDR3, the DNA is TGCGCCAGCAGCCAAGGGCGGGATGGCTCCTACGAGCAGTACTTC.

This sequence joins TRBV10-3 and TRBJ1-1; D not certain. Between the trimmed V and J ends, which lost 8 bases and 1 base, there was a span of 5 bases. Germline V CDR1 and CDR2: ENHRY, SYGVKD. CDR3 length equals 11 residues. CDR3 bases: TGTGCCATCTCCGGGAACACTGAAGCTTTCTTT. The encoded protein is CAISGNTEAFF.

The chain carries TRBV2 and TRBJ1-6; possible D gene TRBD1, 6 bases. Trimming pared 0 bases from V and 11 bases from J, leaving 11 bases between. CDR3 length: 14 residues. CDR1 is SNHLY, CDR2 FYNNEI, per germline. The CDR3 nucleotides read TGTGCCAGCAGTGAAGCGGGGGACAATCCACCCCTCCACTTT. Its protein product is CASSEAGDNPPLHF.